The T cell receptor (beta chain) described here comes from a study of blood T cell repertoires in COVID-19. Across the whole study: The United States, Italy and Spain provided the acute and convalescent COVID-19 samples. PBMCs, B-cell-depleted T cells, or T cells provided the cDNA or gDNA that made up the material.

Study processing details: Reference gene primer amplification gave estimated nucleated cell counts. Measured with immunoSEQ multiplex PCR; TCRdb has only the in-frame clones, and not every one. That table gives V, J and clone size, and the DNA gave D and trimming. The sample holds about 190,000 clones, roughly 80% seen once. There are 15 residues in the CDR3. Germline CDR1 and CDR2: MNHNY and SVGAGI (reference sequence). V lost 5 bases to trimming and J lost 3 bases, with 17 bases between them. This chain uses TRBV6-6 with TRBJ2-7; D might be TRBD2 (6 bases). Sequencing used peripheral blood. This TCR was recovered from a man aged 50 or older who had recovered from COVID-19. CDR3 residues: CASSTTGTANYEQYF. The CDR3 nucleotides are TGTGCCAGCAGTACGACCGGGACTGCCAACTACGAGCAGTACTTC.